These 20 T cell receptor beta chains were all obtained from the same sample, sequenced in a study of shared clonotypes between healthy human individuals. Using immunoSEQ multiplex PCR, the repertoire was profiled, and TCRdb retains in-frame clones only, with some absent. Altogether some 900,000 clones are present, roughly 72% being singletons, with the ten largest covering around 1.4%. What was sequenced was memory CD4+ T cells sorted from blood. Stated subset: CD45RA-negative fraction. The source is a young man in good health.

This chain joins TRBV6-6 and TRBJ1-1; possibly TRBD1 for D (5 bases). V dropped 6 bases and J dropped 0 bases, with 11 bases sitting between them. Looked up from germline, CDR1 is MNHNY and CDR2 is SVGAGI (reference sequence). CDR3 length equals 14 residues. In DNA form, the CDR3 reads TGTGCCAGCAGAATGGGGGGACTGAACACTGAAGCTTTCTTT. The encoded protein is CASRMGGLNTEAFF.

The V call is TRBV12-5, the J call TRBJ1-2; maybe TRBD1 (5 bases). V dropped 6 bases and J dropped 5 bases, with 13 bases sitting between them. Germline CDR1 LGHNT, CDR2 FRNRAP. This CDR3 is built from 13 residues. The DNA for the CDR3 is TGTGCTAGTGGGCCCGGGACGGCGTATGGCTACACCTTC. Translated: CASGPGTAYGYTF.

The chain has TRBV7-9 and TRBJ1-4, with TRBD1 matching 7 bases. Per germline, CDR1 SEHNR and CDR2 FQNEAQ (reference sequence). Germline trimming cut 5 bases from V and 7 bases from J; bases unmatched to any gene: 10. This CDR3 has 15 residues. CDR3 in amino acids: CASSQTGTVGEKLFF. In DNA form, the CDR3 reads TGTGCCAGCAGCCAAACCGGGACAGTGGGTGAAAAACTGTTTTTT. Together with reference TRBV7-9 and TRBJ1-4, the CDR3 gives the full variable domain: DTGVSQNPRHKITKRGQNVTFRCDPISEHNRLYWYRQTLGQGPEFLTYFQNEAQLEKSRLLSDRFSAERPKGSFSTLEIQRTEQGDSAMYLCASSQTGTVGEKLFFGSGTQLSVL.

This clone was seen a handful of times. The CDR3 spells CASSGQGLAKNIQYF. CDR3 nucleotides: TGCGCCAGCAGCGGGCAGGGACTGGCCAAAAACATTCAGTACTTC. This sequence joins TRBV10-2 and TRBJ2-4; TRBD2 might be the D (6 bases). The V gene's germline CDR1 is WSHSY and CDR2 SAAADI. The CDR3 contains 15 residues. V was cut by 6 bases and J by 1 base, with 13 bases left in between.

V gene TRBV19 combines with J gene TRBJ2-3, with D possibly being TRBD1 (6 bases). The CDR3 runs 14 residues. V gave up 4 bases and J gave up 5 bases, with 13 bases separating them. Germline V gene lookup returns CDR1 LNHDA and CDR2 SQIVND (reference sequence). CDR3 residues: CASSTRQDLDTQYF. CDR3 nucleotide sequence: TGTGCCAGTAGTACACGACAGGATCTAGATACGCAGTATTTT. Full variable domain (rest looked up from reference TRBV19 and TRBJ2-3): DGGITQSPKYLFRKEGQNVTLSCEQNLNHDAMYWYRQDPGQGLRLIYYSQIVNDFQKGDIAEGYSVSREKKESFPLTVTSAQKNPTAFYLCASSTRQDLDTQYFGPGTRLTVL.

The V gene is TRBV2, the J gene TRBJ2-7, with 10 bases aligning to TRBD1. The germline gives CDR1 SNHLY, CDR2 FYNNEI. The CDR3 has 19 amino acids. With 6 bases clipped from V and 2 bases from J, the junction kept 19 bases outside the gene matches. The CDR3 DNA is TGTGCCAGCAGCCATCCTACCGGGACAGGGGCCAAATCCCCCTACGAGCAGTACTTC. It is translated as CASSHPTGTGAKSPYEQYF.

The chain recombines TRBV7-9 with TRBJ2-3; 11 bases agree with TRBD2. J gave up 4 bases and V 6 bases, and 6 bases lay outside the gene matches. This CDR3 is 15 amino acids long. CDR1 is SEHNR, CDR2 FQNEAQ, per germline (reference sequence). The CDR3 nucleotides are TGTGCCAGCAGACTTACTAGCGGGAGCGCAGATACGCAGTATTTT. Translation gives CASRLTSGSADTQYF.

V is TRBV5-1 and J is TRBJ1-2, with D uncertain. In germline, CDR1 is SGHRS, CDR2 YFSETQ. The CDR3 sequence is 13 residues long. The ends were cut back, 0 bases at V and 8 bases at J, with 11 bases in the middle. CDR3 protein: CASSLEGMGGYTF. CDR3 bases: TGCGCCAGCAGCTTGGAAGGAATGGGGGGCTACACCTTC.

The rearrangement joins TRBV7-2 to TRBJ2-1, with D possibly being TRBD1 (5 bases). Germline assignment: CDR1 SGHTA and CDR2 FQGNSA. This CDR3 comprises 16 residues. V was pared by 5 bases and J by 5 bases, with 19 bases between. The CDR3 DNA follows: TGTGCCAGCAGCCCTTCCAGGGCCCAGTCACACAATGAGCAGTTCTTC. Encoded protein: CASSPSRAQSHNEQFF. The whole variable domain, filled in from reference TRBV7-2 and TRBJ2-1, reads GAGVSQSPSNKVTEKGKDVELRCDPISGHTALYWYRQSLGQGLEFLIYFQGNSAPDKSGLPSDRFSAERTGGSVSTLTIQRTQQEDSAVYLCASSPSRAQSHNEQFFGPGTRLTVL.

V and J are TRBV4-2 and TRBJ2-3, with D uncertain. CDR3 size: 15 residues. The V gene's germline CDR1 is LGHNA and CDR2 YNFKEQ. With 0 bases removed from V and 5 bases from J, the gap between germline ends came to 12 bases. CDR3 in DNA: TGTGCCAGCAGCCAAGACCGAGTTTCTTTAGATACGCAGTATTTT. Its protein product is CASSQDRVSLDTQYF.

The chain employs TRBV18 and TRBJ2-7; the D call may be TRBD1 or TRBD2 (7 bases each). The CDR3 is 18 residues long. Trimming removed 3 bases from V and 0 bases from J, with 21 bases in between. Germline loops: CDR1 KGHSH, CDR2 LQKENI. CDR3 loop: CASSPGGLTGPSSYEQYF. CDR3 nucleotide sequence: TGTGCCAGCTCACCCGGGGGGCTGACAGGGCCCAGCTCCTACGAGCAGTACTTC.

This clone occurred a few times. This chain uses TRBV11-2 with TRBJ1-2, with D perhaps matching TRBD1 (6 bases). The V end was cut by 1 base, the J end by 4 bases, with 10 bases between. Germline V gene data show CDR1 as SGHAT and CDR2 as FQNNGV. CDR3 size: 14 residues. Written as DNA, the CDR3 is TGTGCCAGCAGCTTAGTCGCAGGGGCCTATGGCTACACCTTC. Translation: CASSLVAGAYGYTF. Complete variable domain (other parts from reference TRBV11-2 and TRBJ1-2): EAGVAQSPRYKIIEKRQSVAFWCNPISGHATLYWYQQILGQGPKLLIQFQNNGVVDDSQLPKDRFSAERLKGVDSTLKIQPAKLEDSAVYLCASSLVAGAYGYTFGSGTRLTVV.

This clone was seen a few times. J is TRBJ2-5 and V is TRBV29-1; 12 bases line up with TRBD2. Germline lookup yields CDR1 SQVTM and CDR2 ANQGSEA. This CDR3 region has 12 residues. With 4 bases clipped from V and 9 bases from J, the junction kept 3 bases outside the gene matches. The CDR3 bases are TGCAGCGTTGGCCCTAGCGGGAGGGCCCAGTACTTC. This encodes CSVGPSGRAQYF.

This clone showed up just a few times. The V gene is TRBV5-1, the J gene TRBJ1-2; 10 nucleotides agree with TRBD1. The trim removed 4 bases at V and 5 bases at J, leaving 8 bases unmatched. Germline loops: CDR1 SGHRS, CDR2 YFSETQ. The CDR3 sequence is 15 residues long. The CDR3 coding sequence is TGCGCCAGCAGCGGCGGGACAGGGGTAAAATATGGCTACACCTTC. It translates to CASSGGTGVKYGYTF.

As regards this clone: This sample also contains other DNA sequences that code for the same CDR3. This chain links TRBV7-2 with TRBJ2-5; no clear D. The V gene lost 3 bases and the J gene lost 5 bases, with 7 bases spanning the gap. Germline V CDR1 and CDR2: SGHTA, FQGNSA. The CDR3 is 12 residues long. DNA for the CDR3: TGTGCCAGCAGCTTGTCTGGGGAGACCCAGTACTTC. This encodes CASSLSGETQYF.

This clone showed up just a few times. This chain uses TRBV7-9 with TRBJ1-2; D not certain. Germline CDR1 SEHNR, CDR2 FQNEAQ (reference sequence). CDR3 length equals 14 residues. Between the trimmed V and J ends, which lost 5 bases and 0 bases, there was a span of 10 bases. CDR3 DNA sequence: TGTGCCAGCAGCCATTCCGGGGCTAACTATGGCTACACCTTC. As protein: CASSHSGANYGYTF.

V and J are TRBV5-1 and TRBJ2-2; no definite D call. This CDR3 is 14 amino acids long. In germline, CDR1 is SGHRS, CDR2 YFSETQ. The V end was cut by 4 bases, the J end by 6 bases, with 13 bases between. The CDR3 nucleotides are TGCGCCAGCAGCCCCTTAGGTCCGGCCGGGGAGCTGTTTTTT. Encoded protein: CASSPLGPAGELFF. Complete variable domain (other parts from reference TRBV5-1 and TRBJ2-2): KAGVTQTPRYLIKTRGQQVTLSCSPISGHRSVSWYQQTPGQGLQFLFEYFSETQRNKGNFPGRFSGRQFSNSRSEMNVSTLELGDSALYLCASSPLGPAGELFFGEGSRLTVL.

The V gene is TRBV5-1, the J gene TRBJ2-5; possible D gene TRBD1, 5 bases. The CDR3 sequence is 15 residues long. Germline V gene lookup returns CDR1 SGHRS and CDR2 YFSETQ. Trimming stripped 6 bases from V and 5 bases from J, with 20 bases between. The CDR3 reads CASNPPFAGRETQYF. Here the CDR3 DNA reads TGCGCCAGCAATCCCCCCTTCGCAGGGCGGGAGACCCAGTACTTC.

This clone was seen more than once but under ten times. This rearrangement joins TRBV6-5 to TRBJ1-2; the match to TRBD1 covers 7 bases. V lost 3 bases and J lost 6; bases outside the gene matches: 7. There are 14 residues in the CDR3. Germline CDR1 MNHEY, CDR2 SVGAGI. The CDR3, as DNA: TGTGCCAGCAGTTATCTCACAGGGGATGATGGCTACACCTTC. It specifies CASSYLTGDDGYTF.

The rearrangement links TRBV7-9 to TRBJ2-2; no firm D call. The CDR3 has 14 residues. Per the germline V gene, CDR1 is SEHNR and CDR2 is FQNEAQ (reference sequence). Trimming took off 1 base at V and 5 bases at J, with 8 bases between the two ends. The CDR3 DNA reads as TGTGCCAGCAGCTTAGGCCAGTCTACCGGGGAGCTGTTTTTT. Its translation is CASSLGQSTGELFF.